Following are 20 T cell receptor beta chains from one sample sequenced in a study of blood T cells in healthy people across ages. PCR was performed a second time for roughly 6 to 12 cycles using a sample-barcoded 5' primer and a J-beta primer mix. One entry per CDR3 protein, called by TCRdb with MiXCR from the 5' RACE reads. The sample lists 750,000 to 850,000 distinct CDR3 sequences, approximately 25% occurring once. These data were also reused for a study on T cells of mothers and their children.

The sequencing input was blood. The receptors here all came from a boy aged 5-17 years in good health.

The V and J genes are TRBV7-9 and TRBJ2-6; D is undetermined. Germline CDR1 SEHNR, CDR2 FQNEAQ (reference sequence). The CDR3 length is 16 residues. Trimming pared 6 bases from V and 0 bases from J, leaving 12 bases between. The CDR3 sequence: CASSSAEASGANVLTF. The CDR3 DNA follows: TGTGCCAGCAGTTCGGCGGAAGCCTCTGGGGCCAACGTCCTGACTTTC.

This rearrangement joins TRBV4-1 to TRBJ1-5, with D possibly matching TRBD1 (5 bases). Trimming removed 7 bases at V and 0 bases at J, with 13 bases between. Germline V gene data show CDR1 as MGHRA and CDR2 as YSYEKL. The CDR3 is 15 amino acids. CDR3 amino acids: CASKPSGPSNQPQHF. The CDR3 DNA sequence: TGCGCCAGCAAGCCCTCAGGGCCTAGCAATCAGCCCCAGCATTTT.

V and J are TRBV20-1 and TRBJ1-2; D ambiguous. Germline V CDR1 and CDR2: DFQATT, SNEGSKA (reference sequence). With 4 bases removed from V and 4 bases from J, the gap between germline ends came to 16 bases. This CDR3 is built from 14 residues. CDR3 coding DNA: TGCAGTGCTACTAAAGACAAGACTATCTATGGCTACACCTTC. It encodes CSATKDKTIYGYTF.

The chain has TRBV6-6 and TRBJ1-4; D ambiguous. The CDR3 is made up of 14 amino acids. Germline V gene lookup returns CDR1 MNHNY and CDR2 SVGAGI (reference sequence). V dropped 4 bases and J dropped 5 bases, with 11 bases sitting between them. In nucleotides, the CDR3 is TGTGCCAGCAGTTTGGACTCGTGGAATGAAAAACTGTTTTTT. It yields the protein CASSLDSWNEKLFF.

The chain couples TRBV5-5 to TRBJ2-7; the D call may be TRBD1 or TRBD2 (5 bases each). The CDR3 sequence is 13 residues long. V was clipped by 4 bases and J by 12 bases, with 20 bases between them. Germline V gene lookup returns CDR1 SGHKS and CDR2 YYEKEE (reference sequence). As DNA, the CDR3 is TGTGCCAGCAGCCTAGGGACCCAAAATTTATGGTACTTC. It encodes CASSLGTQNLWYF. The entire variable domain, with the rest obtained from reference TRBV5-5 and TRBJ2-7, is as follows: DAGVTQSPTHLIKTRGQQVTLRCSPISGHKSVSWYQQVLGQGPQFIFQYYEKEERGRGNFPDRFSARQFPNYSSELNVNALLLGDSALYLCASSLGTQNLWYFGPGTRLTVT.

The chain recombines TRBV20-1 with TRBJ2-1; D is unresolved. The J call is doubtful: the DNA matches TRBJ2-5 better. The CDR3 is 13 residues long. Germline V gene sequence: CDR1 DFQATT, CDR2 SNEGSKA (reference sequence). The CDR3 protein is CSARIPLPETQYF. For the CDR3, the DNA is TGCAGTGCTAGGATCCCGCTCCCGGAGACCCAGTACTTC.

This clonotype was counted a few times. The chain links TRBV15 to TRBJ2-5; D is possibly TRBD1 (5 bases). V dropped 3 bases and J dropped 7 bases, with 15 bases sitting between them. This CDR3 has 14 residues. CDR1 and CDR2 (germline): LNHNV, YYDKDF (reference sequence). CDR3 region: CATSSAKGRVTQYF. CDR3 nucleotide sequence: TGTGCCACCAGCAGTGCCAAGGGCAGGGTGACCCAGTACTTC.

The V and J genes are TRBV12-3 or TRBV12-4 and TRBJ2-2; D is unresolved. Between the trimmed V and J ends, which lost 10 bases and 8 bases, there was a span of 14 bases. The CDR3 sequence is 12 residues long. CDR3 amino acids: CATWQTWGELFF. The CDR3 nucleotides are TGTGCCACCTGGCAAACTTGGGGGGAGCTGTTTTTT.

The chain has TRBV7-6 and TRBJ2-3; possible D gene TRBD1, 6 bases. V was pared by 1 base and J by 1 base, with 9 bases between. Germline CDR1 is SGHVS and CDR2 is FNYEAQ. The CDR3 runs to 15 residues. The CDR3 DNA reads TGTGCCAGCAGCTTAGGGGGGCACGGCACAGATACGCAGTATTTT. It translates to CASSLGGHGTDTQYF.

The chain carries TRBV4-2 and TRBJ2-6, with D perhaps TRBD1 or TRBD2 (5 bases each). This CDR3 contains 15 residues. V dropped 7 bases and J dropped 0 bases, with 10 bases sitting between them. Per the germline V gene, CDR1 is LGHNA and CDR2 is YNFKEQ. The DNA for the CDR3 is TGTGCCAGCACCGAGGGGAACTCTGGGGCCAACGTCCTGACTTTC. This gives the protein CASTEGNSGANVLTF.

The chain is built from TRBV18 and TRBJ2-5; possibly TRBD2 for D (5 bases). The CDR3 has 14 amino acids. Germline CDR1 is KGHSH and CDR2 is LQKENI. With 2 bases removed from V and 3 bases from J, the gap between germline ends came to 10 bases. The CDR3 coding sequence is TGTGCCAGCTCACCAGCAACTAGTGAAGAGACCCAGTACTTC. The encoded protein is CASSPATSEETQYF.

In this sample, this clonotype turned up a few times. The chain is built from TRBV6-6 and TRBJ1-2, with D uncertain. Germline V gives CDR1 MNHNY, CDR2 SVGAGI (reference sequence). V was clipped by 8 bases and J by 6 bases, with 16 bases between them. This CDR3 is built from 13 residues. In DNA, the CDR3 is TGTGCCAGCGGCGCCGGAGGTGGGGATGGCTACACCTTC. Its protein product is CASGAGGGDGYTF.

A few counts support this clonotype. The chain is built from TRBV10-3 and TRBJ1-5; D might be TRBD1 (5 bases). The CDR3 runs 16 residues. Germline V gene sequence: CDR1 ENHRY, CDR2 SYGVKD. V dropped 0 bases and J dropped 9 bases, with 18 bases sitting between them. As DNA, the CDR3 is TGTGCCATCAGTGAGTCGATGGGCAGGGTCAGTGGGCCCCAGCATTTT. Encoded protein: CAISESMGRVSGPQHF.

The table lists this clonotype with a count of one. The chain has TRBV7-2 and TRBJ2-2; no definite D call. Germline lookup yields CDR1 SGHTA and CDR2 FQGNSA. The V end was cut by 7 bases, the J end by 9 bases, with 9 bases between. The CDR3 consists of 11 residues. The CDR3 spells CASTSFRELFF. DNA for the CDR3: TGTGCCAGCACTTCATTCCGGGAGCTGTTTTTT.

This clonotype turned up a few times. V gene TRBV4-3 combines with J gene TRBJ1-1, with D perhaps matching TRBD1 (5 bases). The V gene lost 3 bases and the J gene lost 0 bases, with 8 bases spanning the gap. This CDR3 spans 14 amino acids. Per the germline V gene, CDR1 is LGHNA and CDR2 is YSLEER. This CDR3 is CASSQPGLNTEAFF. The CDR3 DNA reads TGCGCCAGCAGCCAGCCGGGACTGAACACTGAAGCTTTCTTT.

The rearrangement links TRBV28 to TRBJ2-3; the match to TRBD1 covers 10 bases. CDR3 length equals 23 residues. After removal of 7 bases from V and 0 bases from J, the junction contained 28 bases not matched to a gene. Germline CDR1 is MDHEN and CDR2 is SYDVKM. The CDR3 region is CASTGHLMNPAARQGASTDTQYF. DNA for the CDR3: TGTGCCAGCACAGGCCACCTTATGAACCCTGCAGCTAGACAGGGGGCTAGCACAGATACGCAGTATTTT. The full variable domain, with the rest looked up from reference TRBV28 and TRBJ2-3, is DVKVTQSSRYLVKRTGEKVFLECVQDMDHENMFWYRQDPGLGLRLIYFSYDVKMKEKGDIPEGYSVSREKKERFSLILESASTNQTSMYLCASTGHLMNPAARQGASTDTQYFGPGTRLTVL.

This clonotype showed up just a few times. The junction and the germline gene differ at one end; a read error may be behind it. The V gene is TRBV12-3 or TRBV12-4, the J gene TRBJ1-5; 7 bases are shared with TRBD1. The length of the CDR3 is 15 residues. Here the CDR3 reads CASSTTQGPNRPQHF. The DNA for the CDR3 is TGTGCCAGCAGCACCACACAGGGGCCAAATCGGCCCCAGCATTTT.

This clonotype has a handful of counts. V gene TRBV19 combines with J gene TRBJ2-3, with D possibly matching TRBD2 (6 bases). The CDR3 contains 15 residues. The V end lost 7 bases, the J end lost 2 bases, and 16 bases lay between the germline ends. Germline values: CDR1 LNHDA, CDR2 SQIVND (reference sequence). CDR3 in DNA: TGTGCCAGTAACTCCTGGGGGGACTCCACAGATACGCAGTATTTT. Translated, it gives CASNSWGDSTDTQYF.

The CDR3 sequence: CASSWRTSGGINTQYF. The CDR3 DNA follows: TGTGCCAGCAGTTGGAGGACTAGCGGAGGCATAAATACGCAGTATTTT. The chain recombines TRBV7-9 with TRBJ2-3, with 10 positions matching TRBD2. With 6 bases clipped from V and 7 bases from J, the junction kept 13 bases outside the gene matches. This CDR3 has 16 residues. CDR1 and CDR2 from the germline V gene are SEHNR and FQNEAQ (reference sequence).

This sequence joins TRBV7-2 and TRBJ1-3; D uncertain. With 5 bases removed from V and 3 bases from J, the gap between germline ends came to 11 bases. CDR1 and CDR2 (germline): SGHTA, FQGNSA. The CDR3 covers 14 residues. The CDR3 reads CASSPGRIGNTIYF. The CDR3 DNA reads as TGTGCCAGCAGCCCTGGACGGATTGGAAACACCATATATTTT.